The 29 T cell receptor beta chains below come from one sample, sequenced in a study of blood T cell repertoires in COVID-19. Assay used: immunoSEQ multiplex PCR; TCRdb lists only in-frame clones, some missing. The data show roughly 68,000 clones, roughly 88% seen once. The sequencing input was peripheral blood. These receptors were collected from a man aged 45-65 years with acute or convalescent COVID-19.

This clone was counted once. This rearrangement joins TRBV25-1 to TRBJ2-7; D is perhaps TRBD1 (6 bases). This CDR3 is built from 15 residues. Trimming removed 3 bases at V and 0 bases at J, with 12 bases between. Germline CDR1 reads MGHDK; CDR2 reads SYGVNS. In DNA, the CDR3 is TGTGCCAGCAGTGATGAAGGGGGTTTCTCCTACGAGCAGTACTTC. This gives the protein CASSDEGGFSYEQYF.

Written as DNA, the CDR3 is TGCGCCAGCAGCTTGGGCGGGGGTAACCGAAATGAGCAGTTCTTC. It encodes CASSLGGGNRNEQFF. The chain couples TRBV5-1 to TRBJ2-1, with 7 bases matching TRBD2. The CDR3 totals 15 residues. V dropped 0 bases and J dropped 7; count of bases not matched to a gene: 7. Germline assignment: CDR1 SGHRS and CDR2 YFSETQ.

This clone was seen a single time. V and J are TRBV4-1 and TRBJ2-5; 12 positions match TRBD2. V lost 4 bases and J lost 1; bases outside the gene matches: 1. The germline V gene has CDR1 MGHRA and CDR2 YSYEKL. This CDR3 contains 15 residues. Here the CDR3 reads CASSLTSGSQETQYF. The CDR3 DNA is TGCGCCAGCAGCCTGACTAGCGGGAGCCAAGAGACCCAGTACTTC.

The CDR3 DNA follows: TGTGCCAGCTCACTAGGACTGTCAGATACGCAGTATTTT. Protein: CASSLGLSDTQYF. V and J are TRBV18 and TRBJ2-3; a weak D match, TRBD2 (5 bases). CDR1 and CDR2 from the germline V gene are KGHSH and LQKENI. The CDR3 is made up of 13 amino acids. Trimming removed 4 bases from V and 4 bases from J, with 9 bases in between.

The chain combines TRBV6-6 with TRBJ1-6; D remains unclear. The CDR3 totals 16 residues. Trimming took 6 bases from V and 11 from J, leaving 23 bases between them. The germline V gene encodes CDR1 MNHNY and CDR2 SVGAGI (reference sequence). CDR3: CASRPPPDHRGPPLHF. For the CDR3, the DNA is TGTGCCAGCAGACCCCCTCCTGACCATAGAGGGCCACCCCTCCACTTT.

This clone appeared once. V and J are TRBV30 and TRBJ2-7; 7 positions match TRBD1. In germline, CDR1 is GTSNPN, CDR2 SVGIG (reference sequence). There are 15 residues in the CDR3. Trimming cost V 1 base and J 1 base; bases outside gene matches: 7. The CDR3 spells CAWSGITGVSYEQYF. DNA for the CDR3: TGTGCCTGGAGTGGAATAACAGGGGTATCCTACGAGCAGTACTTC.

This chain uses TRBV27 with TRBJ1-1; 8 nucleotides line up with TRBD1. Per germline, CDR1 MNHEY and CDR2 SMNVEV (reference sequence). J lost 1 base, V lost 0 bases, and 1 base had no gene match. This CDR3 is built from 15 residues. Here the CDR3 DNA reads TGTGCCAGCAGTTTATCCGGGACAGGGAACACTGAAGCTTTCTTT. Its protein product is CASSLSGTGNTEAFF.

The CDR3 loop is CASSEVAGSNQPQHF. The CDR3 DNA is TGTGCCAGCAGTGAGGTCGCAGGAAGCAATCAGCCCCAGCATTTT. The V call is TRBV2, the J call TRBJ1-5; D uncertain. The CDR3 sequence is 15 residues long. Germline V gives CDR1 SNHLY, CDR2 FYNNEI. V lost 3 bases, J lost 1 base, and 10 bases lay in between.

Here the CDR3 reads CASSSTGAGEKLFF. The CDR3, as DNA: TGTGCCAGCAGCTCCACAGGGGCGGGAGAAAAACTGTTTTTT. The rearrangement uses TRBV5-6 and TRBJ1-4, with TRBD1 identical over 7 bases. The CDR3 loop spans 14 amino acids. V dropped 3 bases and J dropped 8; count of bases not matched to a gene: 7. Germline CDR1 and CDR2: SGHDT and YYEEEE.

The CDR3 nucleotides read TGTGCCAGCAGCCGTGGACAGGTCAACTTAAACAATCAGCCCCAGCATTTT. Its protein product is CASSRGQVNLNNQPQHF. The chain carries TRBV5-8 and TRBJ1-5; 7 positions match TRBD1. Per the germline V gene, CDR1 is SGHTS and CDR2 is YDEGEE. V was pared by 4 bases and J by 3 bases, with 13 bases of the junction left unmatched. This CDR3 is built from 17 residues.

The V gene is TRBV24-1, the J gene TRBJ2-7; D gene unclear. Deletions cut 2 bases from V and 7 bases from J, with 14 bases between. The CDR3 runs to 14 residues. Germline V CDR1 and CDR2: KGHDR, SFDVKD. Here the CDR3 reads CATSDSQTTREQYF. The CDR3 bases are TGTGCCACCAGTGATTCACAAACTACCAGAGAGCAGTACTTC.

CDR3 DNA: TGTGCCACCTCGTCGGGGGACAGTGAAAAACTGTTTTTT. Its translation is CATSSGDSEKLFF. This chain uses TRBV27 with TRBJ1-4, with 7 bases lining up with TRBD1. This CDR3 is built from 13 residues. Losses at the gene ends were 10 bases for V and 7 bases for J; bases not matched to a gene: 9. In germline, CDR1 is MNHEY, CDR2 SMNVEV (reference sequence).

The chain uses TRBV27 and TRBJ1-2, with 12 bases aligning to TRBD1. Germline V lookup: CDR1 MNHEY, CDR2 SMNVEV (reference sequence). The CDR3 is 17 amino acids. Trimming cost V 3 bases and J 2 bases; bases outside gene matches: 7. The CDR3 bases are TGTGCCAGCAGTTTGGGGACAGGGGGCGGAAAGAACTATGGCTACACCTTC. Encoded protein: CASSLGTGGGKNYGYTF.

The CDR3: CASSVGESGNTIYF. CDR3 nucleotide sequence: TGTGCCAGCAGCGTAGGAGAATCTGGAAACACCATATATTTT. This chain joins TRBV9 and TRBJ1-3, with D hard to call. The ends were cut back, 0 bases at V and 1 base at J, with 5 bases in the middle. The CDR3 is made up of 14 amino acids. In germline, CDR1 is SGDLS, CDR2 YYNGEE.

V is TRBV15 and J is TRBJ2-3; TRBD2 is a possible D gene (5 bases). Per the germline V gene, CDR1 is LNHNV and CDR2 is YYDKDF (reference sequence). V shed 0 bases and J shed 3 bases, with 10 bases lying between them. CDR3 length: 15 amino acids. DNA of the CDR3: TGTGCCACCAGCAGAGATCCGGGGTGGACAGATACGCAGTATTTT. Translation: CATSRDPGWTDTQYF.

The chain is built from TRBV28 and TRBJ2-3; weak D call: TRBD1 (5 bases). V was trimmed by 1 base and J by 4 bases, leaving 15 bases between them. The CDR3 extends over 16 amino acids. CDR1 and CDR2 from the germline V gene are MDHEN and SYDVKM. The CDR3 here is CASSLYLKGMADTQYF. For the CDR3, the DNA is TGTGCCAGCAGTTTATATTTGAAGGGGATGGCAGATACGCAGTATTTT.

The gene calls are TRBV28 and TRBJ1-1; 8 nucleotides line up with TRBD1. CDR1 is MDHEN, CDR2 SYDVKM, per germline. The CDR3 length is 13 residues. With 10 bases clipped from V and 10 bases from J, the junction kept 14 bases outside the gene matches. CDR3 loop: CATSGQDPRGAFF. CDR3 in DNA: TGTGCCACCTCGGGACAGGACCCAAGGGGAGCTTTCTTT.

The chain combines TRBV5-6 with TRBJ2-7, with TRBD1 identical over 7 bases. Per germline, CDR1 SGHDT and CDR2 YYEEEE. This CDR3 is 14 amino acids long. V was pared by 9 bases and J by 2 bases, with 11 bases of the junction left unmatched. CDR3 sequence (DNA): TGTGCCACCTCACGGGACAGACGAACCTACGAGCAGTACTTC. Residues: CATSRDRRTYEQYF.

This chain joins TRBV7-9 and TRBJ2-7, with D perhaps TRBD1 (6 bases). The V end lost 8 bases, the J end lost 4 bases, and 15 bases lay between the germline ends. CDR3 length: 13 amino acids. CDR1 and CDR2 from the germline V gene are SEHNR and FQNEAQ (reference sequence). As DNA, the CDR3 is TGTGCCAGCGCCCGGGACACATCTTACGAGCAGTACTTC. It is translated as CASARDTSYEQYF. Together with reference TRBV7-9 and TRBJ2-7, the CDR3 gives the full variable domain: DTGVSQNPRHKITKRGQNVTFRCDPISEHNRLYWYRQTLGQGPEFLTYFQNEAQLEKSRLLSDRFSAERPKGSFSTLEIQRTEQGDSAMYLCASARDTSYEQYFGPGTRLTVT.

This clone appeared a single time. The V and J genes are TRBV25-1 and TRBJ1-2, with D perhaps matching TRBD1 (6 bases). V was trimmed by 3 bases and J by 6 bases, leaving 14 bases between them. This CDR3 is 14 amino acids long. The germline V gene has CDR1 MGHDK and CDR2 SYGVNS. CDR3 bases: TGTGCCAGCAGTGACTTCAGGGGCAGAAATGGCTACACCTTC. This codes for CASSDFRGRNGYTF.

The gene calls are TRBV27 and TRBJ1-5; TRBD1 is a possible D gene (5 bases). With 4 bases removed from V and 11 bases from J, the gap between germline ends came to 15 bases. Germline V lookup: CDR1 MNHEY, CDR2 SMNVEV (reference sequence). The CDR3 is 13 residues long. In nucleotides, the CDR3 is TGTGCCAGCAGTTCCTCCCGGGGCGGGGCCCAGCATTTT. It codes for CASSSSRGGAQHF.

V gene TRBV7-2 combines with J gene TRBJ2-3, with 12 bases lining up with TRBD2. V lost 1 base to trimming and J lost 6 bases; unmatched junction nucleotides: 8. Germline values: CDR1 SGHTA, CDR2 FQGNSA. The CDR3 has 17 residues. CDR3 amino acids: CASSLVALAGGLDTQYF. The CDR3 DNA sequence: TGTGCCAGCAGCTTAGTTGCCCTAGCGGGGGGGCTTGATACGCAGTATTTT.

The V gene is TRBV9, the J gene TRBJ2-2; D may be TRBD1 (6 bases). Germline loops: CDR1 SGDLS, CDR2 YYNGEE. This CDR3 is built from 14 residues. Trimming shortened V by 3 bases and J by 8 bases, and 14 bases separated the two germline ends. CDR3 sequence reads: CASSAEQGIGELFF. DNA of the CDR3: TGTGCCAGCAGCGCGGAACAGGGTATTGGGGAGCTGTTTTTT.

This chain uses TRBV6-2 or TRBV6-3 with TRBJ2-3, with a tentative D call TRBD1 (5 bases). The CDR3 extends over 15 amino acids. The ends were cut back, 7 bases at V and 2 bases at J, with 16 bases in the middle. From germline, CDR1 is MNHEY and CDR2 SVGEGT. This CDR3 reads CASNPQGGFTDTQYF. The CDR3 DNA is TGTGCCAGCAACCCCCAGGGCGGCTTCACAGATACGCAGTATTTT.

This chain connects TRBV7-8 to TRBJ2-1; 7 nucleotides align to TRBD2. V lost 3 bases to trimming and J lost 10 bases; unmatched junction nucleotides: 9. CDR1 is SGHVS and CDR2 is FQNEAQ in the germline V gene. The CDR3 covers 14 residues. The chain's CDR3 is CASSFSPGLREQFF. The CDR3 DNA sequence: TGTGCCAGCAGCTTTTCACCGGGACTAAGGGAGCAGTTCTTC.

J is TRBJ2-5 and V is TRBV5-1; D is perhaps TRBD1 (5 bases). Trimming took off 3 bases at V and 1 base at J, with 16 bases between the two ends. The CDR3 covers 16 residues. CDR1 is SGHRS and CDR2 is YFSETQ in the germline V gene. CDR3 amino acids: CASSSSPDTAQETQYF. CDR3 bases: TGCGCCAGCAGCTCCTCCCCGGACACGGCCCAAGAGACCCAGTACTTC. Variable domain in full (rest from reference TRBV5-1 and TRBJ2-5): KAGVTQTPRYLIKTRGQQVTLSCSPISGHRSVSWYQQTPGQGLQFLFEYFSETQRNKGNFPGRFSGRQFSNSRSEMNVSTLELGDSALYLCASSSSPDTAQETQYFGPGTRLLVL.

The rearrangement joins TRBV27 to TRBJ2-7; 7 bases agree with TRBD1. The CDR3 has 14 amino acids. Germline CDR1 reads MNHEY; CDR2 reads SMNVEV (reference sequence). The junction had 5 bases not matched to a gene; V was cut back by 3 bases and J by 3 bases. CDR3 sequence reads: CASSFTGEIYEQYF. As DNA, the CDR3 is TGTGCCAGCAGTTTTACAGGGGAAATCTACGAGCAGTACTTC.

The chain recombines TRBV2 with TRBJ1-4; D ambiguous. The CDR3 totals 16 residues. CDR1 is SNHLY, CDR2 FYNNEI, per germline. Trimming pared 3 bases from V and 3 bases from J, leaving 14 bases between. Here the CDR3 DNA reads TGTGCCAGCAGTGACCCCCCGACCGGGGCTAATGAAAAACTGTTTTTT. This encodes CASSDPPTGANEKLFF. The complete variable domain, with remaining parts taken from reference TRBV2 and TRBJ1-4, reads EPEVTQTPSHQVTQMGQEVILRCVPISNHLYFYWYRQILGQKVEFLVSFYNNEISEKSEIFDDQFSVERPDGSNFTLKIRSTKLEDSAMYFCASSDPPTGANEKLFFGSGTQLSVL.

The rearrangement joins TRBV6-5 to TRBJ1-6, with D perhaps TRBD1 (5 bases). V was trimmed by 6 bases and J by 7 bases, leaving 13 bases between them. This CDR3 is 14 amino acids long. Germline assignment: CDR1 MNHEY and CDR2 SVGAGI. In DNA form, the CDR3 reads TGTGCCAGCAGGAAGACAGCCCAAAATTCACCCCTCCACTTT. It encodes CASRKTAQNSPLHF.